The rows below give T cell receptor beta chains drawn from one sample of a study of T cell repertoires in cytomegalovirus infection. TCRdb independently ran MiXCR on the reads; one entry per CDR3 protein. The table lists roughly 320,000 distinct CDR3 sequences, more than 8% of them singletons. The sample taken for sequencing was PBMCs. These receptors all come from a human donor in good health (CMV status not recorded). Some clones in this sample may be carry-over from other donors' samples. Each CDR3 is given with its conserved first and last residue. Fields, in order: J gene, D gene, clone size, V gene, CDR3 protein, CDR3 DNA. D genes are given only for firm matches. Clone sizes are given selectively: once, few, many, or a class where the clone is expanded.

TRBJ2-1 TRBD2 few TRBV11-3 CASSSAGGRIDEQFF TGTGCCAGCAGCTCTGCGGGAGGGCGGATCGATGAGCAGTTCTTC
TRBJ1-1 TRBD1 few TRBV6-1 CASRNTGTGKNTEAFF TGTGCCAGCAGAAACACGGGGACAGGCAAGAACACTGAAGCTTTCTTT
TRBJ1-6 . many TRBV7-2 CASSLRGFGSPLHF TGTGCCAGCAGCTTACGGGGGTTTGGTTCACCCCTCCACTTT
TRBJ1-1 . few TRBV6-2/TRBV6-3 CASSSTYGGKGTEAFF TGTGCCAGCAGTTCAACATATGGGGGGAAAGGGACTGAAGCTTTCTTT
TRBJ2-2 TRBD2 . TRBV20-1 CSAFGTTTGELFF TGCAGTGCTTTCGGGACTACCACCGGGGAGCTGTTTTTT
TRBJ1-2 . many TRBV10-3 CAIRQVNNYGYTF TGTGCCATCAGGCAGGTGAATAACTATGGCTACACCTTC
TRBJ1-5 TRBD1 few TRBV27 CASRPDRGGGRNQPQHF TGTGCCAGCAGGCCCGACAGGGGAGGGGGTCGCAATCAGCCCCAGCATTTT
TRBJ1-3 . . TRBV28 CASTGWGNTIYF TGTGCCAGCACCGGGTGGGGGAACACCATATATTTT
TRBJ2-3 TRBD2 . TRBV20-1 CSAQTSGGSVDTQYF TGCAGTGCCCAGACTAGCGGGGGTAGCGTGGATACGCAGTATTTT
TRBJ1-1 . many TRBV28 CASETNTEAFF TGTGCCAGCGAGACGAACACTGAAGCTTTCTTT
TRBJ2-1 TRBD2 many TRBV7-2 CASSRTGTRALNEQFF TGTGCCAGCAGCAGAACCGGGACTAGGGCATTAAATGAGCAGTTCTTC
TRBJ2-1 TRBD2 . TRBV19 CASGTSGRSYNEQFF TGTGCCAGTGGTACTAGCGGGAGGTCCTACAATGAGCAGTTCTTC
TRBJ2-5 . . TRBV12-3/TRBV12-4 CASSPDGQETQYF TGTGCCAGCAGCCCTGACGGACAAGAGACCCAGTACTTC